The 29 T cell receptor beta chains below were found in one sample sequenced in a study of blood T cell repertoires in COVID-19 (dated by TCRdb to 2020 to 2021). To prepare the library, the immunoSEQ multiplex PCR assay was applied. In TCRdb, the immuneACCESS table is reduced to in-frame sequences with V and J assigned. These tables do not hold every clone; where another copy was compared, an unresolved V gene accounts for under half, and the others remain unexplained. The sample table contains roughly 56,000 clones; only one count was recorded for roughly 89% of them. The ten largest clonotypes hold 43% of the sample. Sequenced material: peripheral blood. These receptors were taken from a woman aged 55-75 years with COVID-19, enrolled during active disease.

The V call is TRBV9, the J call TRBJ2-7; TRBD1 agrees at 9 bases. The ends lost 3 bases at V and 5 bases at J; junction bases unmatched: 12. The CDR3 sequence is 16 residues long. The germline gives CDR1 SGDLS, CDR2 YYNGEE. The CDR3, as DNA: TGTGCCAGCAGCGCTGAAGGCGGACAGGGGATAGACGAGCAGTACTTC. Protein sequence: CASSAEGGQGIDEQYF.

J is TRBJ2-5 and V is TRBV28; 10 bases align to TRBD1. The CDR3 runs 16 residues. Germline CDR1 is MDHEN and CDR2 is SYDVKM. V was clipped by 8 bases and J by 3 bases; unmatched bases: 12. The CDR3 region is CASRDRGPSAKETQYF. The DNA of the CDR3 is TGTGCCAGCCGGGACAGGGGCCCCTCCGCAAAAGAGACCCAGTACTTC. The variable domain in full, with the rest retrieved from reference TRBV28 and TRBJ2-5, is DVKVTQSSRYLVKRTGEKVFLECVQDMDHENMFWYRQDPGLGLRLIYFSYDVKMKEKGDIPEGYSVSREKKERFSLILESASTNQTSMYLCASRDRGPSAKETQYFGPGTRLLVL.

The chain combines TRBV9 with TRBJ2-5, with D hard to call. The CDR3 totals 13 residues. With 3 bases removed from V and 2 bases from J, the gap between germline ends came to 8 bases. Per the germline V gene, CDR1 is SGDLS and CDR2 is YYNGEE. This chain's CDR3 is CASSGGLQETQYF. CDR3 coding DNA: TGTGCCAGCAGCGGTGGTCTACAAGAGACCCAGTACTTC.

This chain links TRBV4-3 with TRBJ1-6, with TRBD1 identical over 8 bases. Germline loops: CDR1 LGHNA, CDR2 YSLEER. This CDR3 contains 15 residues. The junction had 4 bases not matched to a gene; V was cut back by 0 bases and J by 9 bases. The CDR3 nucleotides read TGCGCCAGCAGCCAAGACAGGGGGCCAGTTTCACCCCTCCACTTT. Its translation is CASSQDRGPVSPLHF.

The rearrangement links TRBV11-3 to TRBJ1-2; D is unclear. The V gene lost 1 base and the J gene lost 0 bases, with 24 bases spanning the gap. Germline CDR1 reads SGHNT; CDR2 reads YENEEA. The CDR3 sequence is 20 residues long. The CDR3 protein is CASSLGRREPTEISNYGYTF. The CDR3 DNA is TGTGCCAGCAGCTTAGGTCGTCGGGAACCCACAGAGATCTCTAACTATGGCTACACCTTC.

This clone was seen just once. V and J are TRBV5-1 and TRBJ1-1; D is ambiguous. Trimming pared 0 bases from V and 5 bases from J, leaving 14 bases between. CDR3 length: 15 amino acids. CDR1 SGHRS and CDR2 YFSETQ come from the germline V gene. The CDR3 coding sequence is TGCGCCAGCAGCTTGGCGGCAGCTCGGGGAACTGAAGCTTTCTTT. Translation gives CASSLAAARGTEAFF.

The chain uses TRBV10-3 and TRBJ2-5, with D tentatively TRBD1 (6 bases). The CDR3 has 15 amino acids. CDR1 ENHRY and CDR2 SYGVKD come from the germline V gene. V was pared by 2 bases and J by 6 bases, with 16 bases between. Written as DNA, the CDR3 is TGTGCCATCAGTGAGCAGCAACAGGGTGGTAAGACCCAGTACTTC. Residues: CAISEQQQGGKTQYF.

The V and J genes are TRBV24-1 and TRBJ2-2; 8 bases agree with TRBD1. The V gene's germline CDR1 is KGHDR and CDR2 SFDVKD. The length of the CDR3 is 17 residues. Trimming cost V 4 bases and J 2 bases; bases outside gene matches: 8. Here the CDR3 DNA reads TGTGCCACCAGTGACCGACAGGGGTTCCTAAACACCGGGGAGCTGTTTTTT. Translating gives CATSDRQGFLNTGELFF.

V is TRBV4-1 and J is TRBJ2-7; 12 bases are shared with TRBD1. The CDR3 is 15 residues long. Unmatched junction bases numbered 2, after V lost 4 bases and J lost 1 base. Germline-derived CDR1 and CDR2 are MGHRA and YSYEKL. The CDR3 sequence: CASSPGQGASYEQYF. The CDR3 bases are TGCGCCAGCAGCCCGGGACAGGGGGCATCCTACGAGCAGTACTTC.

The rearrangement uses TRBV19 and TRBJ1-4; 7 nucleotides match TRBD1. CDR3 length: 13 residues. Unmatched junction bases numbered 3, after V lost 8 bases and J lost 3 bases. Germline lookup yields CDR1 LNHDA and CDR2 SQIVND (reference sequence). The CDR3 loop reads CASHRGSNEKLFF. DNA of the CDR3: TGTGCCAGTCACAGGGGCTCTAATGAAAAACTGTTTTTT.

The chain is built from TRBV4-2 and TRBJ2-2, with 14 nucleotides matching TRBD2. Trimming cost V 0 bases and J 5 bases; bases outside gene matches: 8. Germline V CDR1 and CDR2: LGHNA, YNFKEQ. The CDR3 sequence is 19 residues long. CDR3 sequence: CASSQDVGTSGSWTGELFF. The CDR3 DNA follows: TGTGCCAGCAGCCAAGATGTTGGGACTAGCGGGAGCTGGACCGGGGAGCTGTTTTTT.

The rearrangement uses TRBV7-9 and TRBJ1-5; TRBD1 agrees at 7 bases. Germline CDR1 reads SEHNR; CDR2 reads FQNEAQ (reference sequence). CDR3 length: 14 amino acids. With 1 base clipped from V and 8 bases from J, the junction kept 5 bases outside the gene matches. The CDR3 DNA sequence: TGTGCCAGCAGCTTAGGACAGGGAGGAGAGCCCCAGCATTTT. Protein product: CASSLGQGGEPQHF.

V gene TRBV4-3 combines with J gene TRBJ2-1; 10 bases map to TRBD2. The germline V gene has CDR1 LGHNA and CDR2 YSLEER. The CDR3 is 17 residues long. The J segment lost 4 bases and the V segment lost 2 bases, leaving 8 bases of the junction unmatched. The CDR3 DNA reads as TGCGCCAGCAGCCAATGGGACCTAGCGGGGGATTACAATGAGCAGTTCTTC. It encodes CASSQWDLAGDYNEQFF.

This chain links TRBV15 with TRBJ1-1; D might be TRBD1 (6 bases). Germline CDR1 is LNHNV and CDR2 is YYDKDF (reference sequence). Trimming shortened V by 4 bases and J by 3 bases, and 12 bases separated the two germline ends. This CDR3 spans 14 amino acids. The CDR3 nucleotides read TGTGCCACCAGCACTCTGGGGGCGTACACTGAAGCTTTCTTT. It yields the protein CATSTLGAYTEAFF.

The chain recombines TRBV7-2 with TRBJ2-7; 11 bases are a match to TRBD1. V lost 4 bases to trimming and J lost 7 bases; unmatched junction nucleotides: 6. The CDR3 runs to 14 residues. The germline V gene encodes CDR1 SGHTA and CDR2 FQGNSA. CDR3 region: CASSSGQGAGEQYF. In nucleotides, the CDR3 is TGTGCCAGCAGCTCCGGACAGGGGGCGGGGGAGCAGTACTTC.

The rearrangement uses TRBV6-2 or TRBV6-3 and TRBJ2-5; TRBD1 agrees at 7 bases. Germline values: CDR1 MNHEY, CDR2 SVGEGT. Germline trimming cut 4 bases from V and 6 bases from J; bases unmatched to any gene: 8. The CDR3 runs 14 residues. CDR3 residues: CASSSGQARQTQYF. For the CDR3, the DNA is TGTGCCAGCAGTTCCGGACAGGCTAGACAGACCCAGTACTTC.

The chain has TRBV7-2 and TRBJ2-1; D call uncertain. CDR1 is SGHTA and CDR2 is FQGNSA in the germline V gene. Trimming shortened V by 7 bases and J by 3 bases, and 10 bases separated the two germline ends. The CDR3 sequence is 13 residues long. The DNA of the CDR3 is TGTGCCAGCACTCCTGAGCTCTACAATGAGCAGTTCTTC. Translation gives CASTPELYNEQFF.

V is TRBV4-3 and J is TRBJ2-1; the D gene is possibly TRBD2 (7 bases). From germline, CDR1 is LGHNA and CDR2 YSLEER. Trimming took 4 bases from V and 10 from J, leaving 29 bases between them. The CDR3 length is 18 residues. The CDR3 DNA follows: TGCGCCAGCAGCCCTTCCTCACCCGTCGGGGGCCCGCGGGGGGAGCAGTTCTTC. Amino acids: CASSPSSPVGGPRGEQFF.

V usage is TRBV6-5 and J usage is TRBJ2-1; 10 nucleotides match TRBD2. Germline-derived CDR1 and CDR2 are MNHEY and SVGAGI. V trimming: 6 bases; J trimming: 5 bases; junction bases outside the gene matches: 7. The CDR3 is made up of 15 amino acids. DNA of the CDR3: TGTGCCAGCAGCACCCCAGCGGGGGGGCACAATGAGCAGTTCTTC. Protein product: CASSTPAGGHNEQFF.

This rearrangement joins TRBV5-4 to TRBJ2-3; D may be TRBD2 (6 bases). The length of the CDR3 is 15 residues. From germline, CDR1 is SGHNT and CDR2 YYREEE (reference sequence). Trimming took 1 base from V and 4 from J, leaving 13 bases between them. The CDR3 spells CASSLRAGMADTQYF. The CDR3 DNA is TGTGCCAGCAGCTTGCGGGCGGGGATGGCAGATACGCAGTATTTT.

The rearrangement joins TRBV3-1 (or the pseudogene TRBV3-2) to TRBJ2-1, with D possibly matching TRBD1 (6 bases). V shed 6 bases and J shed 0 bases, with 12 bases lying between them. Germline CDR1 and CDR2: LGHDT and YNNKEL (reference sequence). The CDR3 spans 15 residues. The CDR3 reads CASRPRGSSYNEQFF. The CDR3 coding sequence is TGTGCCAGCAGGCCGAGGGGGAGCTCCTACAATGAGCAGTTCTTC.

The V and J genes are TRBV30 and TRBJ1-6, with 7 bases matching TRBD1. The CDR3 is made up of 16 amino acids. Germline V gene data show CDR1 as GTSNPN and CDR2 as SVGIG (reference sequence). V gave up 3 bases and J gave up 6 bases; unmatched junction bases: 11. The CDR3 bases are TGTGCCTGGAGCGCACTCGGGACAGCGTCTAATTCACCCCTCCACTTT. Its translation: CAWSALGTASNSPLHF.

The chain employs TRBV28 and TRBJ2-1; D is undetermined. CDR1 and CDR2 (germline): MDHEN, SYDVKM. The CDR3 covers 13 residues. The V gene lost 3 bases and the J gene lost 8 bases, with 11 bases spanning the gap. The CDR3 is CASSFPSRDEQFF. CDR3 bases: TGTGCCAGCAGTTTCCCCAGTCGGGATGAGCAGTTCTTC.

This rearrangement joins TRBV28 to TRBJ2-6; D unresolved. V was shortened by 10 bases and J by 4 bases, with 17 bases between the two germline ends. The CDR3 totals 15 residues. Germline values: CDR1 MDHEN, CDR2 SYDVKM. In DNA, the CDR3 is TGTGCCACCTCCCCTACAGCCACCGGGGCCAACGTCCTGACTTTC. Its translation: CATSPTATGANVLTF.

The rearrangement uses TRBV3-1 (or the pseudogene TRBV3-2) and TRBJ2-3, with 8 bases that match TRBD2. Looked up from germline, CDR1 is LGHDT and CDR2 is YNNKEL (reference sequence). The V segment lost 0 bases and the J segment 6 bases; nucleotides outside the gene matches: 8. The length of the CDR3 is 16 residues. For the CDR3, the DNA is TGTGCCAGCAGCCAAGAGGGGACTAGGGGTGGGGATACGCAGTATTTT. Translating gives CASSQEGTRGGDTQYF.

The genes are TRBV4-1 and TRBJ2-1, with TRBD1 matching over 7 bases. CDR1 and CDR2 (germline): MGHRA, YSYEKL. V lost 1 base to trimming and J lost 5 bases; unmatched junction nucleotides: 14. The CDR3 has 18 amino acids. The CDR3 is CASSQVLGDSPRNNEQFF. The CDR3 DNA follows: TGCGCCAGCAGCCAAGTCTTGGGGGACAGCCCTCGGAACAATGAGCAGTTCTTC.

Here the CDR3 reads CASSPSAWTGDFETQYF. CDR3 in DNA: TGTGCCAGCAGCCCTAGCGCCTGGACAGGGGACTTTGAGACCCAGTACTTC. The V and J genes are TRBV5-6 and TRBJ2-5, with 9 bases matching TRBD1. This CDR3 region has 17 residues. The V and J ends lost 4 bases and 5 bases, in that order; junction bases with no gene match: 15. The V gene's germline CDR1 is SGHDT and CDR2 YYEEEE.

The V call is TRBV6-5, the J call TRBJ1-1; no definite D call. The germline V gene encodes CDR1 MNHEY and CDR2 SVGAGI. There are 13 residues in the CDR3. V lost 2 bases and J 6 bases, leaving 10 bases between the germline ends. The CDR3 sequence: CASSYGPRAEAFF. The CDR3 bases are TGTGCCAGCAGTTACGGTCCGAGGGCTGAAGCTTTCTTT.

CDR3 sequence: CASSTSGPYEQYF. For the CDR3, the DNA is TGTGCCAGTAGTACTAGCGGACCCTACGAGCAGTACTTC. The V call is TRBV19, the J call TRBJ2-7; 7 positions match TRBD2. V lost 4 bases to trimming and J lost 2 bases; unmatched junction nucleotides: 2. The CDR3 sequence is 13 residues long. The V gene's germline CDR1 is LNHDA and CDR2 SQIVND (reference sequence). Complete variable domain (other parts from reference TRBV19 and TRBJ2-7): DGGITQSPKYLFRKEGQNVTLSCEQNLNHDAMYWYRQDPGQGLRLIYYSQIVNDFQKGDIAEGYSVSREKKESFPLTVTSAQKNPTAFYLCASSTSGPYEQYFGPGTRLTVT.